The 29 T cell receptor beta chains below were found in one sample sequenced in a study of CD8 T cells in Susac syndrome (dated by TCRdb to 2018 to 2020). Libraries were prepared through the immunoSEQ multiplex PCR assay. RNA was extracted using the RNeasy kit, and roughly 0.5 to 1 microgram was reverse transcribed with random hexamers. The public reads were run again by TCRdb, first through fastp at Q25 and then through MiXCR, and only productive beta chains were kept. Rows with a matching CDR3 protein are joined into one entry that keeps the most common DNA and genes. Within this sample are more than 200,000 distinct CDR3 sequences, with over 85% of them counted one time only. Around 0.072% of the sample comes from the top ten. Sequencing was done on a sample of CD4+ T cells from PBMCs. The receptors come from a human donor with multiple sclerosis.

V and J are TRBV15 and TRBJ1-5, with D perhaps matching TRBD1 (5 bases). The germline V gene encodes CDR1 LNHNV and CDR2 YYDKDF (reference sequence). Trimming took off 0 bases at V and 11 bases at J, with 11 bases between the two ends. The length of the CDR3 is 13 residues. The CDR3 coding sequence is TGTGCCACCAGCAGAGACCCCGAGGGGACCCAGCATTTT. It translates to CATSRDPEGTQHF. Full variable domain (outside the CDR3, taken from reference TRBV15 and TRBJ1-5): DAMVIQNPRYQVTQFGKPVTLSCSQTLNHNVMYWYQQKSSQAPKLLFHYYDKDFNNEADTPDNFQSRRPNTSFCFLDIRSPGLGDTAMYLCATSRDPEGTQHFGDGTRLSIL.

This sequence joins TRBV5-4 and TRBJ2-7; TRBD1 might be the D (6 bases). The CDR3 runs to 14 residues. The germline V and J ends were trimmed by 0 bases and 5 bases, with 12 bases remaining between them. Germline V gene lookup returns CDR1 SGHNT and CDR2 YYREEE (reference sequence). CDR3 sequence (DNA): TGTGCCAGCAGCTTGGCTGGGGGCGGAAACGAGCAGTACTTC. Encoded protein: CASSLAGGGNEQYF. Complete variable domain (other parts from reference TRBV5-4 and TRBJ2-7): ETGVTQSPTHLIKTRGQQVTLRCSSQSGHNTVSWYQQALGQGPQFIFQYYREEENGRGNFPPRFSGLQFPNYSSELNVNALELDDSALYLCASSLAGGGNEQYFGPGTRLTVT.

V and J are TRBV28 and TRBJ2-3; TRBD1 matches 9 bases. The CDR3 consists of 14 residues. V lost 4 bases, J lost 4 bases, and 3 bases stayed unmatched. Germline V gives CDR1 MDHEN, CDR2 SYDVKM. CDR3 bases: TGTGCCAGCAGTTGGGGACAGGGTGCAGATACGCAGTATTTT. Amino acids: CASSWGQGADTQYF.

V usage is TRBV20-1 and J usage is TRBJ1-4; D possibly corresponds to TRBD1 (5 bases). Germline V CDR1 and CDR2: DFQATT, SNEGSKA (reference sequence). The CDR3 is 14 amino acids. The V end was cut by 0 bases, the J end by 8 bases, with 13 bases between. CDR3 sequence: CSARELGLREKLFF. The CDR3 DNA is TGCAGTGCTAGAGAACTGGGGCTCAGGGAAAAACTGTTTTTT.

This chain uses TRBV12-3 or TRBV12-4 with TRBJ2-2; perhaps D is TRBD1 or TRBD2 (5 bases each). There are 16 residues in the CDR3. V lost 5 bases and J 3 bases, leaving 16 bases between the germline ends. CDR3 nucleotide sequence: TGTGCCAGCAGTCCTATTATGGGACGGGACACCGGGGAGCTGTTTTTT. The encoded protein is CASSPIMGRDTGELFF.

DNA of the CDR3: TGTGCCAGTAGTCCGACGATCTCTGACAGGGCCTACAATGAGCAGTTCTTC. It codes for CASSPTISDRAYNEQFF. The chain joins TRBV19 to TRBJ2-1, with 7 bases lining up with TRBD1. Germline V gene sequence: CDR1 LNHDA, CDR2 SQIVND (reference sequence). V was pared by 5 bases and J by 2 bases, with 12 bases of the junction left unmatched. The CDR3 totals 17 residues.

The CDR3 region is CASSLSAATEAFF. DNA of the CDR3: TGTGCCAGCAGCTTGTCGGCAGCCACTGAAGCTTTCTTT. V usage is TRBV5-6 and J usage is TRBJ1-1; D unresolved. V lost 1 base and J 4 bases, leaving 8 bases between the germline ends. The CDR3 length is 13 residues. Germline V gives CDR1 SGHDT, CDR2 YYEEEE. The whole variable domain, filled in from reference TRBV5-6 and TRBJ1-1, reads DAGVTQSPTHLIKTRGQQVTLRCSPKSGHDTVSWYQQALGQGPQFIFQYYEEEERQRGNFPDRFSGHQFPNYSSELNVNALLLGDSALYLCASSLSAATEAFFGQGTRLTVV.

This chain links TRBV3-1 with TRBJ2-3; D perhaps matches TRBD2 (5 bases). This CDR3 spans 16 amino acids. V gave up 4 bases and J gave up 1 base, with 15 bases separating them. In germline, CDR1 is LGHDT, CDR2 YNNKEL (reference sequence). In DNA, the CDR3 is TGTGCCAGCAGCCGCCTTTCAAGCGGAGGCACAGATACGCAGTATTTT. It translates to CASSRLSSGGTDTQYF.

This chain joins TRBV14 and TRBJ1-2; D call uncertain. CDR1 and CDR2 (germline): SGHDN, FVKESK. This CDR3 spans 13 amino acids. V gave up 1 base and J gave up 3 bases, with 6 bases separating them. CDR3 loop: CASSQVVHYGYTF. The CDR3 region has the DNA TGTGCCAGCAGCCAAGTCGTACACTATGGCTACACCTTC.

The chain employs TRBV24-1 and TRBJ1-1; D not resolved. V was cut by 3 bases and J by 4 bases, with 5 bases left in between. The CDR3 runs 12 residues. Germline assignment: CDR1 KGHDR and CDR2 SFDVKD. Here the CDR3 DNA reads TGTGCCACCAGTGATGGCGGCACTGAAGCTTTCTTT. It translates to CATSDGGTEAFF.

J is TRBJ1-2 and V is TRBV12-3 or TRBV12-4; D is ambiguous. The CDR3 extends over 13 amino acids. V gave up 2 bases and J gave up 7 bases, with 11 bases separating them. CDR3 sequence reads: CASSLSGSGGYTF. In DNA form, the CDR3 reads TGTGCCAGCAGTTTATCAGGCTCCGGTGGCTACACCTTC.

The V gene is TRBV12-3 or TRBV12-4, the J gene TRBJ1-5; TRBD1 matches at 8 bases. The CDR3 has 14 amino acids. With 7 bases clipped from V and 5 bases from J, the junction kept 7 bases outside the gene matches. The CDR3 DNA sequence: TGTGCCAGCACCACCTCACAGGGGGATCAGCCCCAGCATTTT. Its protein is CASTTSQGDQPQHF.

The rearrangement uses TRBV4-1 and TRBJ1-4; possible D gene TRBD1, 5 bases. Trimming took 0 bases from V and 7 from J, leaving 6 bases between them. This CDR3 region has 13 residues. Germline V gives CDR1 MGHRA, CDR2 YSYEKL. The CDR3, as DNA: TGCGCCAGCAGCCAAGAAACAGGTGAAAAACTGTTTTTT. It yields the protein CASSQETGEKLFF.

The chain has TRBV30 and TRBJ2-3; 10 positions agree with TRBD2. The CDR3 covers 14 residues. V shed 5 bases and J 11 bases; nucleotides not matched to a gene: 13. Germline V gene lookup returns CDR1 GTSNPN and CDR2 SVGIG (reference sequence). The CDR3 region is CAWRTSGQGGGQYF. CDR3 nucleotide sequence: TGTGCCTGGCGGACTAGCGGCCAAGGGGGCGGGCAGTATTTT.

The CDR3 sequence: CASSFGLAGVYNEQFF. The DNA of the CDR3 is TGTGCCAGCAGTTTCGGACTAGCGGGAGTATACAATGAGCAGTTCTTC. The chain is built from TRBV12-3 or TRBV12-4 and TRBJ2-1; 13 bases are a match to TRBD2. Germline trimming cut 3 bases from V and 4 bases from J; bases unmatched to any gene: 3. This CDR3 is built from 16 residues.

This rearrangement joins TRBV20-1 to TRBJ2-1; D might be TRBD2 (6 bases). This CDR3 contains 14 residues. V lost 3 bases and J 1 base, leaving 10 bases between the germline ends. The germline V gene has CDR1 DFQATT and CDR2 SNEGSKA (reference sequence). The CDR3 DNA follows: TGCAGTGCTAGCGGGCGGGATTCCTACAATGAGCAGTTCTTC. Its translation: CSASGRDSYNEQFF.

The rearrangement uses TRBV6-9 and TRBJ2-5; D gene uncertain. This CDR3 is built from 9 residues. V lost 8 bases to trimming and J lost 8 bases, with 6 bases between them. CDR1 is MNHGY, CDR2 SVAAGI, per germline. DNA for the CDR3: TGTGCCAGCCCCCCCACCCAGTACTTC. Translation: CASPPTQYF.

The chain has TRBV29-1 and TRBJ2-3, with no clear D. Trimming stripped 3 bases from V and 2 bases from J, with 12 bases between. This CDR3 is 14 amino acids long. Germline CDR1 SQVTM, CDR2 ANQGSEA. CDR3 sequence reads: CSVDERQDTDTQYF. The CDR3, as DNA: TGCAGCGTTGATGAGAGACAAGACACAGATACGCAGTATTTT.

This clonotype was seen a single time. J is TRBJ1-1 and V is TRBV12-5; D ambiguous. Between the trimmed V and J ends, which lost 1 base and 11 bases, there was a span of 11 bases. The CDR3 runs 12 residues. Germline CDR1 is LGHNT and CDR2 is FRNRAP. The CDR3 DNA sequence: TGTGCTAGTGGTTTGGGGGAGGGCCGGGCTTTCTTT. It yields the protein CASGLGEGRAFF.

The J gene is TRBJ2-3, the V gene TRBV9; no reliable D call. V lost 4 bases, J lost 4 bases, and 16 bases lay in between. CDR1 is SGDLS, CDR2 YYNGEE, per germline. The CDR3 is 15 amino acids. The CDR3 here is CASSPSRISSDTQYF. CDR3 DNA sequence: TGTGCCAGCAGCCCCAGTCGAATTTCGTCAGATACGCAGTATTTT. Supplemented by reference TRBV9 and TRBJ2-3, the full variable domain reads DSGVTQTPKHLITATGQRVTLRCSPRSGDLSVYWYQQSLDQGLQFLIQYYNGEERAKGNILERFSAQQFPDLHSELNLSSLELGDSALYFCASSPSRISSDTQYFGPGTRLTVL.

This chain joins TRBV12-3 or TRBV12-4 and TRBJ2-2; 10 bases align to TRBD1. The CDR3 is 15 residues long. The V gene end was trimmed by 7 bases and the J gene end by 6 bases; junction bases not matched to a gene: 8. DNA for the CDR3: TGTGCCAGCACCCGGACAGGGGGGGGGTCCGGGGAGCTGTTTTTT. Translation gives CASTRTGGGSGELFF.

The chain couples TRBV24-1 to TRBJ2-1; D possibly corresponds to TRBD1 (6 bases). The CDR3 length is 16 residues. Germline assignment: CDR1 KGHDR and CDR2 SFDVKD. V was clipped by 1 base and J by 7 bases, with 16 bases between them. The CDR3 region is CATSDLGRGRSNEQFF. CDR3 in DNA: TGTGCCACCAGTGATTTAGGCAGGGGCCGCTCGAATGAGCAGTTCTTC.

This sequence joins TRBV3-1 and TRBJ1-2; TRBD1 might be the D (6 bases). The CDR3 sequence is 15 residues long. Trimming pared 1 base from V and 2 bases from J, leaving 11 bases between. The germline V gene has CDR1 LGHDT and CDR2 YNNKEL (reference sequence). The CDR3 sequence: CASSQADRKNYGYTF. For the CDR3, the DNA is TGTGCCAGCAGCCAAGCCGACAGGAAAAACTATGGCTACACCTTC.

This clonotype is a singleton in its sample. This chain links TRBV20-1 with TRBJ2-2; D is unresolved. This CDR3 is 18 amino acids long. V lost 0 bases to trimming and J lost 1 base, with 18 bases between them. The germline V gene encodes CDR1 DFQATT and CDR2 SNEGSKA (reference sequence). For the CDR3, the DNA is TGCAGTGCTAGAGATGCGATCACCGGCGGAATGAACACCGGGGAGCTGTTTTTT. Translation gives CSARDAITGGMNTGELFF.

This chain joins TRBV30 and TRBJ1-2; D remains unclear. The CDR3 consists of 13 residues. The V end was cut by 3 bases, the J end by 6 bases, with 14 bases between. Germline CDR1 is GTSNPN and CDR2 is SVGIG (reference sequence). The CDR3 DNA follows: TGTGCCTGGAGGGGAGATGGAGGACATGGCTACACCTTC. Its translation is CAWRGDGGHGYTF.

V usage is TRBV18 and J usage is TRBJ2-3; 7 nucleotides agree with TRBD2. Trimming removed 2 bases from V and 1 base from J; junction bases left unmatched: 6. The CDR3 has 16 amino acids. Germline CDR1 is KGHSH and CDR2 is LQKENI. The CDR3 nucleotides are TGTGCCAGCTCACCATCGGTAGCGGGCGGCACAGATACGCAGTATTTT. Its protein product is CASSPSVAGGTDTQYF. Full variable domain (remainder filled in from reference TRBV18 and TRBJ2-3): NAGVMQNPRHLVRRRGQEARLRCSPMKGHSHVYWYRQLPEEGLKFMVYLQKENIIDESGMPKERFSAEFPKEGPSILRIQQVVRGDSAAYFCASSPSVAGGTDTQYFGPGTRLTVL.

The gene calls are TRBV30 and TRBJ2-1; the D is unclear. CDR3 size: 12 residues. V was cut by 0 bases and J by 8 bases, with 8 bases left in between. In germline, CDR1 is GTSNPN, CDR2 SVGIG (reference sequence). Written as DNA, the CDR3 is TGTGCCTGGAGTGTTCCCAGCCATGAGCAGTTCTTC. Translation: CAWSVPSHEQFF.

The V gene is TRBV5-6, the J gene TRBJ2-6; 12 positions match TRBD1. The length of the CDR3 is 19 residues. Trimming took 0 bases from V and 2 from J; bases not matched to a gene: 6. CDR1 and CDR2 from the germline V gene are SGHDT and YYEEEE. CDR3 DNA: TGTGCCAGCAGCTTGGCCTTCGGGACAGGGGGCCCTGGGGCCAACGTCCTGACTTTC. It is translated as CASSLAFGTGGPGANVLTF.

This chain uses TRBV20-1 with TRBJ1-1; no reliable D call. CDR1 and CDR2 (germline): DFQATT, SNEGSKA (reference sequence). The CDR3 loop spans 15 amino acids. V dropped 5 bases and J dropped 2 bases, with 18 bases sitting between them. The CDR3 spells CSAPDFSRSNTEAFF. Written as DNA, the CDR3 is TGCAGTGCTCCCGACTTCTCCCGGTCCAACACTGAAGCTTTCTTT.